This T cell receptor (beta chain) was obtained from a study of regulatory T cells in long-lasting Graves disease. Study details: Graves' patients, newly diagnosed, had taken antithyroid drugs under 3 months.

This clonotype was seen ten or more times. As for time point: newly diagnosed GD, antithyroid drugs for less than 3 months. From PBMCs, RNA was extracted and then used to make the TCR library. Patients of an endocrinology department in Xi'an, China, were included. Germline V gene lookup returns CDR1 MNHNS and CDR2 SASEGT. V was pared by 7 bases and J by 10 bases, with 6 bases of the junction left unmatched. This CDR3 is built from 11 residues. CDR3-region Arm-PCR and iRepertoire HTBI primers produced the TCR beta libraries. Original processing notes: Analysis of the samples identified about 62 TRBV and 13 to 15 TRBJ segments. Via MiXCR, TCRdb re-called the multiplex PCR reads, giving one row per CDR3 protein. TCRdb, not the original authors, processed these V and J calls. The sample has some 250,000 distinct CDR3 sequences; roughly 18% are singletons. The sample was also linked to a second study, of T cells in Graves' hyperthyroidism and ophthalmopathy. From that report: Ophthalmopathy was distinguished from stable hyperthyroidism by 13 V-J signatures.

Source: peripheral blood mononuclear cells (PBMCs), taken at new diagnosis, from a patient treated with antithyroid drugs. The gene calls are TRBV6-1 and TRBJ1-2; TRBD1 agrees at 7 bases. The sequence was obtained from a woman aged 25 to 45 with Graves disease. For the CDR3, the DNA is TGTGCCAGCATGCGGCAGGGGGTCTACACCTTC. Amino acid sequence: CASMRQGVYTF.